This T cell receptor (beta chain) originates from a study of blood T cell repertoires in COVID-19. Germline V lookup: CDR1 SGHKS, CDR2 YYEKEE (reference sequence). V was cut by 2 bases and J by 4 bases, with 13 bases left in between. The length of the CDR3 is 14 residues. The protocol was immunoSEQ multiplex PCR, while the TCRdb copy is restricted to in-frame clones and leaves out a portion. The table records approximately 150,000 clones, about 92% of them present only once. Sequencing used peripheral blood. J is TRBJ2-7 and V is TRBV5-5; no reliable D call. The sequence was collected from a woman aged 60 to 75 with COVID-19, enrolled during active disease. For the CDR3, the DNA is TGTGCCAGCAGCTTCGGCAACGGAGCTTACGAGCAGTACTTC. It codes for CASSFGNGAYEQYF.